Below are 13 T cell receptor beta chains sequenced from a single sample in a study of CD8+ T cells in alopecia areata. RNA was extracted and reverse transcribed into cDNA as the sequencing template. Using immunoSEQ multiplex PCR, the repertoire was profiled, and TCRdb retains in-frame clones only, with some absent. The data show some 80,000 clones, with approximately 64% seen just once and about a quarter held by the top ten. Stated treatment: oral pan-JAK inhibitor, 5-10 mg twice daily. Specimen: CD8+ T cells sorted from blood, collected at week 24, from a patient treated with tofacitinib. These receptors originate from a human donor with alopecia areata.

CDR3 nucleotides: TGTGCCAGGACAAGGGATGGCGGTGGCTACACCTTC. Amino acids: CARTRDGGGYTF. The gene calls are TRBV2 and TRBJ1-2; D not resolved. This CDR3 is 12 amino acids long. V shed 9 bases and J shed 7 bases, with 15 bases lying between them. The germline V gene has CDR1 SNHLY and CDR2 FYNNEI. The entire variable domain, with the rest obtained from reference TRBV2 and TRBJ1-2, is as follows: EPEVTQTPSHQVTQMGQEVILRCVPISNHLYFYWYRQILGQKVEFLVSFYNNEISEKSEIFDDQFSVERPDGSNFTLKIRSTKLEDSAMYFCARTRDGGGYTFGSGTRLTVV.

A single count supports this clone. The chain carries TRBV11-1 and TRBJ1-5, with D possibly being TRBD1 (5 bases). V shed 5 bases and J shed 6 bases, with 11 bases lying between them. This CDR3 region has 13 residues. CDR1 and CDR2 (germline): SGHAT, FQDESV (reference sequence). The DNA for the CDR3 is TGTGCCAGCAGCCGTTGGCAGGGTCAGCCCCAGCATTTT. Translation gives CASSRWQGQPQHF. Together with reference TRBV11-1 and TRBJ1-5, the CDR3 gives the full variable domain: EAEVAQSPRYKITEKSQAVAFWCDPISGHATLYWYRQILGQGPELLVQFQDESVVDDSQLPKDRFSAERLKGVDSTLKIQPAELGDSAMYLCASSRWQGQPQHFGDGTRLSIL.

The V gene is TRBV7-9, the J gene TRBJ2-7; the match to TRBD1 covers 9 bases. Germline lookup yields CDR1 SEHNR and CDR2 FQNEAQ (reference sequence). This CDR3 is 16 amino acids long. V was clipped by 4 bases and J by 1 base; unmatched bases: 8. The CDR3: CASSSAGTGKSYEQYF. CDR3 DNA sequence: TGTGCCAGCAGCTCCGCCGGGACAGGGAAGTCCTACGAGCAGTACTTC.

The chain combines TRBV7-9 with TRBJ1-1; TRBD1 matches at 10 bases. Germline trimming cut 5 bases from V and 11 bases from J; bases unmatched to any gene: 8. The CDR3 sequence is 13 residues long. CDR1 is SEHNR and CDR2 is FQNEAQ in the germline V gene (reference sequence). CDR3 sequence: CASSHPGQGLAFF. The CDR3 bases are TGTGCCAGCAGCCACCCGGGACAGGGGCTTGCTTTCTTT.

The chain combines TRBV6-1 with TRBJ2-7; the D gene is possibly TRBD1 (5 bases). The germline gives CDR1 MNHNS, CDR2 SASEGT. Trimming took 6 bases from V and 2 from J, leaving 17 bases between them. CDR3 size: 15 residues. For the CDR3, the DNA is TGTGCCAGCAGGCCCTGGGGCGAGTCAACCTACGAGCAGTACTTC. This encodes CASRPWGESTYEQYF.

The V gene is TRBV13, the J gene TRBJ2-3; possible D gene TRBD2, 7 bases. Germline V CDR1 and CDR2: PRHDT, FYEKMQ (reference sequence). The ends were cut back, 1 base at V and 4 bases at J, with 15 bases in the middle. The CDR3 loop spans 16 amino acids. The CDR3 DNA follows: TGTGCCAGCAGCTTAGAGGGGGGGACTACAGCAGATACGCAGTATTTT. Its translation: CASSLEGGTTADTQYF.

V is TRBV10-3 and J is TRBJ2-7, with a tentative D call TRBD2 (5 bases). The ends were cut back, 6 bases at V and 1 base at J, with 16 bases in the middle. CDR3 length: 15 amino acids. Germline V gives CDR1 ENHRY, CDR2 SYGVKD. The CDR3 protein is CAISPSSPGSYEQYF. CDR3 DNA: TGTGCCATCAGCCCATCCTCCCCGGGGTCCTACGAGCAGTACTTC.

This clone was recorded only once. The CDR3 bases are TGCGCCAGCAGCTTGGTTAGCGGGGACAATGAGCAGTTCTTC. This encodes CASSLVSGDNEQFF. The chain couples TRBV5-1 to TRBJ2-1; TRBD2 matches 8 bases. Germline lookup yields CDR1 SGHRS and CDR2 YFSETQ. Germline trimming cut 0 bases from V and 5 bases from J; bases unmatched to any gene: 1. The CDR3 is made up of 14 amino acids.

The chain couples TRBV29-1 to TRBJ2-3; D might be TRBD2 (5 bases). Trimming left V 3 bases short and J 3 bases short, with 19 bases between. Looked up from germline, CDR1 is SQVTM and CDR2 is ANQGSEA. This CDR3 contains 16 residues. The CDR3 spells CSVDFGMRVRTDTQYF. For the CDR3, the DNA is TGCAGCGTTGATTTTGGTATGAGGGTAAGAACAGATACGCAGTATTTT.

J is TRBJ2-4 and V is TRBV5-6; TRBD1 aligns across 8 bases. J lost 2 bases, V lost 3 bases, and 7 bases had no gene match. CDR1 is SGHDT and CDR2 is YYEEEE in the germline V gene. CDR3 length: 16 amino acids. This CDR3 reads CASSSGQGGTKNIQYF. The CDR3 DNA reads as TGTGCCAGCAGCTCCGGACAGGGAGGAACCAAAAACATTCAGTACTTC.

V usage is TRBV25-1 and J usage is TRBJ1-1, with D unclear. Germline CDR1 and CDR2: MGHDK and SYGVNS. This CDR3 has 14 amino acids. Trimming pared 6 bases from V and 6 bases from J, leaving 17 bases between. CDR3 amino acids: CASRMDGPSAEAFF. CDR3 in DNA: TGTGCCAGCAGGATGGACGGACCCAGCGCTGAAGCTTTCTTT.

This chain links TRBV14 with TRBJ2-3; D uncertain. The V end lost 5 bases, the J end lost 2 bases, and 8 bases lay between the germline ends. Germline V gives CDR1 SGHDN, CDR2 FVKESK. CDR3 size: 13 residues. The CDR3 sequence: CASSDLATDTQYF. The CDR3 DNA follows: TGTGCCAGCAGCGATTTGGCCACAGATACGCAGTATTTT. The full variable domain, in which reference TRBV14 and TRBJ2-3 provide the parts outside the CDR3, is EAGVTQFPSHSVIEKGQTVTLRCDPISGHDNLYWYRRVMGKEIKFLLHFVKESKQDESGMPNNRFLAERTGGTYSTLKVQPAELEDSGVYFCASSDLATDTQYFGPGTRLTVL.

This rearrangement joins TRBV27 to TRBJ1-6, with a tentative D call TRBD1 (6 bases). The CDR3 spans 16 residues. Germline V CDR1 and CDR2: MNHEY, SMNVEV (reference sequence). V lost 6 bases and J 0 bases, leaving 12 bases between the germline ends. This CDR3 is CASSYRGGSYNSPLHF. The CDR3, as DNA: TGTGCCAGCAGCTATCGAGGGGGCTCCTATAATTCACCCCTCCACTTT.